These 21 T cell receptor beta chains originate from one sample sequenced in a study of identical twins. TCRdb used MiXCR to reprocess the 5' RACE reads, holding one entry per CDR3 protein. The sample includes around 1.7 million distinct CDR3 sequences, about 32% seen only once; the top ten take about 0.3%. The sample was cord blood. The source is a newborn girl in good health.

In its sample, this clonotype was seen a few times. J is TRBJ1-1 and V is TRBV2, with D perhaps TRBD1 (5 bases). The CDR3 is 11 residues long. Trimming shortened V by 4 bases and J by 8 bases, and 8 bases separated the two germline ends. Per germline, CDR1 SNHLY and CDR2 FYNNEI. Written as DNA, the CDR3 is TGTGCCAGCAGTGCTAGACAGGAAGCTTTCTTT. It encodes CASSARQEAFF.

The rearrangement uses TRBV24-1 and TRBJ1-1; D gene uncertain. Germline assignment: CDR1 KGHDR and CDR2 SFDVKD. The CDR3 has 12 amino acids. V lost 4 bases to trimming and J lost 6 bases, with 8 bases between them. The chain's CDR3 is CATSELAPEAFF. Here the CDR3 DNA reads TGTGCCACCAGTGAGCTGGCCCCTGAAGCTTTCTTT.

The chain links TRBV20-1 to TRBJ1-1; 8 nucleotides match TRBD1. The CDR3 has 14 amino acids. The germline CDR1 and CDR2 sequences are DFQATT and SNEGSKA (reference sequence). Trimming at V came to 3 bases and at J to 4 bases, leaving 7 bases not matched to a gene. This chain's CDR3 is CSARSSGGATEAFF. CDR3 sequence (DNA): TGCAGTGCTAGGTCGTCAGGGGGCGCCACTGAAGCTTTCTTT.

In its sample, this clonotype was seen a few times. The V call is TRBV20-1, the J call TRBJ2-1, with D perhaps assigned TRBD1 or TRBD2 (8 bases each). This CDR3 contains 16 residues. V dropped 8 bases and J dropped 1 base, with 21 bases sitting between them. Germline CDR1 is DFQATT and CDR2 is SNEGSKA (reference sequence). The CDR3 here is CSCDRGLAGSYNEQFF. Here the CDR3 DNA reads TGCAGTTGTGACAGGGGCTTAGCGGGGTCCTACAATGAGCAGTTCTTC.

This clonotype has a handful of counts. This chain uses TRBV20-1 with TRBJ2-7; 7 bases agree with TRBD1. The germline V gene encodes CDR1 DFQATT and CDR2 SNEGSKA (reference sequence). V dropped 6 bases and J dropped 2; count of bases not matched to a gene: 13. CDR3 size: 15 residues. In DNA form, the CDR3 reads TGCAGTGCACACCAACAGGGGCGGGCCACCTACGAGCAGTACTTC. Protein product: CSAHQQGRATYEQYF.

This clonotype was seen a few times. This rearrangement joins TRBV12-3 or TRBV12-4 to TRBJ2-7; tentatively, D is TRBD2 (5 bases). The ends were cut back, 6 bases at V and 6 bases at J, with 21 bases in the middle. CDR3 length equals 15 residues. The CDR3 protein is CASRPTGRRPSEQYF. For the CDR3, the DNA is TGTGCCAGCAGACCGACTGGCCGGAGGCCCTCCGAGCAGTACTTC.

In its sample, this clonotype was seen a few times. V gene TRBV10-3 combines with J gene TRBJ2-3; weak D call: TRBD2 (6 bases). Trimming removed 7 bases at V and 4 bases at J, with 12 bases between. Germline CDR1 is ENHRY and CDR2 is SYGVKD. The CDR3 sequence is 13 residues long. CDR3 coding DNA: TGTGCCATCACAACGGGAGCCTCAGATACGCAGTATTTT. Its translation: CAITTGASDTQYF.

CDR3: CASSPQQGGYTF. The CDR3 nucleotides are TGTGCCAGCAGCCCCCAACAGGGTGGCTACACCTTC. This chain joins TRBV27 and TRBJ1-2; a weak D match, TRBD1 (6 bases). Germline assignment: CDR1 MNHEY and CDR2 SMNVEV (reference sequence). Trimming removed 6 bases from V and 7 bases from J, with 12 bases in between. There are 12 residues in the CDR3.

The gene calls are TRBV6-2 or TRBV6-3 and TRBJ2-2; D not resolved. Between the trimmed V and J ends, which lost 2 bases and 4 bases, there was a span of 8 bases. Germline CDR1 reads MNHEY; CDR2 reads SVGEGT. The length of the CDR3 is 14 residues. The CDR3 DNA reads as TGTGCCAGCAGTTACCAGTCCGCCACCGGGGAGCTGTTTTTT. Translated: CASSYQSATGELFF.

J is TRBJ1-4 and V is TRBV21-1. TRBV21-1 is classified as a pseudogene. The CDR3 contains 13 residues. CDR3 residues: CASSKFANEKLFF. The CDR3 bases are TGTGCCAGCAGCAAGTTTGCTAATGAAAAACTGTTTTTT.

This chain joins TRBV13 and TRBJ1-1; D perhaps matches TRBD1 (6 bases). The V gene's germline CDR1 is PRHDT and CDR2 FYEKMQ (reference sequence). The ends were cut back, 5 bases at V and 10 bases at J, with 14 bases in the middle. This CDR3 contains 12 residues. The DNA for the CDR3 is TGTGCCAGCAGCGGGGCAGAGGGGGGAGCTTTCTTT. Amino acids: CASSGAEGGAFF.

This chain connects TRBV20-1 to TRBJ1-6, with 9 bases aligning to TRBD1. Looked up from germline, CDR1 is DFQATT and CDR2 is SNEGSKA (reference sequence). The CDR3 runs to 14 residues. V gave up 2 bases and J gave up 9 bases; unmatched junction bases: 5. CDR3 DNA sequence: TGCAGTGCTAGAACCGGGACAGGGCTTTCACCCCTCCACTTT. The encoded protein is CSARTGTGLSPLHF.

The rearrangement uses TRBV4-1 and TRBJ2-7, with no clear D. V was clipped by 1 base and J by 11 bases, with 18 bases between them. The CDR3 is 14 residues long. Germline V gives CDR1 MGHRA, CDR2 YSYEKL. The CDR3 loop is CASSQVLLSASKYF. The CDR3 DNA reads TGCGCCAGCAGCCAAGTTCTGCTCTCCGCGAGCAAGTACTTC.

This rearrangement joins TRBV20-1 to TRBJ2-7; 11 nucleotides match TRBD2. J lost 0 bases, V lost 6 bases, and 13 bases had no gene match. The CDR3 is made up of 17 amino acids. Germline CDR1 is DFQATT and CDR2 is SNEGSKA (reference sequence). The CDR3 loop is CSATSWASGRNSYEQYF. As DNA, the CDR3 is TGCAGTGCAACTTCCTGGGCTAGCGGGAGGAACTCCTACGAGCAGTACTTC.

This clonotype came up many times. The V and J genes are TRBV3-1 and TRBJ2-7, with TRBD2 matching over 8 bases. The CDR3 length is 15 residues. Germline loops: CDR1 LGHDT, CDR2 YNNKEL (reference sequence). V shed 4 bases, J shed 0 bases, and the junction held 5 bases outside the gene matches. The CDR3 is CASSPERGGSYEQYF. The CDR3 bases are TGTGCCAGCAGCCCCGAACGGGGGGGCTCCTACGAGCAGTACTTC.

The CDR3 is CASSFEQGGKLFF. The CDR3 nucleotides are TGCGCCAGCAGCTTCGAACAGGGAGGAAAACTGTTTTTT. The V call is TRBV5-1, the J call TRBJ1-4, with a tentative D call TRBD1 (6 bases). Deletions cut 2 bases from V and 10 bases from J, with 12 bases between. The V gene's germline CDR1 is SGHRS and CDR2 YFSETQ. The CDR3 sequence is 13 residues long.

The V gene is TRBV6-1, the J gene TRBJ1-5; D gene ambiguous. The CDR3 contains 11 residues. Germline V gene lookup returns CDR1 MNHNS and CDR2 SASEGT. The germline V and J ends were trimmed by 8 bases and 5 bases, with 7 bases remaining between them. The CDR3, as DNA: TGTGCCAGCGGGGTTTATCAGCCCCAGCATTTT. Amino acid sequence: CASGVYQPQHF.

J is TRBJ2-2 and V is TRBV13, with D hard to call. The length of the CDR3 is 15 residues. The germline V gene has CDR1 PRHDT and CDR2 FYEKMQ (reference sequence). The V and J ends lost 0 bases and 6 bases respectively, with 11 bases between them. CDR3 sequence: CASSLGGIRAGELFF. The CDR3 DNA sequence: TGTGCCAGCAGCTTAGGAGGGATTCGGGCCGGGGAGCTGTTTTTT.

The J gene is TRBJ2-7, the V gene TRBV5-1; 9 bases are a match to TRBD2. Trimming took 4 bases from V and 1 from J; bases not matched to a gene: 3. CDR3 size: 14 residues. CDR1 is SGHRS, CDR2 YFSETQ, per germline. CDR3 sequence (DNA): TGCGCCAGCAGCATCACTAGCGGGTCCTACGAGCAGTACTTC. This sequence encodes CASSITSGSYEQYF.

There are a few counts of this clonotype. The rearrangement uses TRBV11-2 and TRBJ2-1; the match to TRBD2 covers 10 bases. CDR1 is SGHAT and CDR2 is FQNNGV in the germline V gene. This CDR3 spans 16 amino acids. V was pared by 5 bases and J by 4 bases, with 8 bases of the junction left unmatched. The CDR3 coding sequence is TGTGCCAGCAGCCCCGTAGCGGGAGGTACGTACAATGAGCAGTTCTTC. It translates to CASSPVAGGTYNEQFF.

This rearrangement joins TRBV5-1 to TRBJ2-1; 7 bases are shared with TRBD2. This CDR3 spans 14 amino acids. Germline trimming cut 7 bases from V and 2 bases from J; bases unmatched to any gene: 6. Germline V gene lookup returns CDR1 SGHRS and CDR2 YFSETQ. The CDR3 sequence is CASGGGGTYNEQFF. DNA for the CDR3: TGCGCCAGCGGCGGCGGGGGAACCTACAATGAGCAGTTCTTC.